Each of the 26 T cell receptor beta chains below was sequenced from the same sample in a study of blood T cell repertoires in COVID-19. The protocol was immunoSEQ multiplex PCR, while the TCRdb copy is restricted to in-frame clones and leaves out a portion. The sample shows 100,000 to 150,000 clones, around 87% of them seen only once. The sequenced material came from peripheral blood. Receptor source: a woman aged 55-69 years with COVID-19, enrolled during active disease.

The chain links TRBV5-5 to TRBJ2-2, with D unresolved. CDR3 length equals 14 residues. Trimming removed 4 bases at V and 2 bases at J, with 9 bases between. The germline gives CDR1 SGHKS, CDR2 YYEKEE (reference sequence). DNA of the CDR3: TGTGCCAGCAGCCTGGCCCATAACACCGGGGAGCTGTTTTTT. Translating it yields CASSLAHNTGELFF.

V usage is TRBV7-9 and J usage is TRBJ2-3; D might be TRBD2 (5 bases). Trimming stripped 5 bases from V and 10 bases from J, with 10 bases between. Germline CDR1 and CDR2: SEHNR and FQNEAQ (reference sequence). This CDR3 has 11 residues. CDR3 in DNA: TGTGCCAGCAGCCTCGGGGAGTCGCAGTATTTT. This translates into CASSLGESQYF.

The chain uses TRBV25-1 and TRBJ1-1; D unclear. The CDR3 contains 11 residues. The V end was cut by 7 bases, the J end by 6 bases, with 9 bases between. The V gene's germline CDR1 is MGHDK and CDR2 SYGVNS. The CDR3 DNA follows: TGTGCCAGCATGGAGTTCTCTGAAGCTTTCTTT. Protein sequence: CASMEFSEAFF.

The chain couples TRBV2 to TRBJ1-5, with D possibly TRBD1 on 6 matching bases. The CDR3 contains 16 residues. Germline values: CDR1 SNHLY, CDR2 FYNNEI. V was shortened by 2 bases and J by 1 base, with 12 bases between the two germline ends. DNA of the CDR3: TGTGCCAGCAGTGAAACGGCAGGGGCGAGCAATCAGCCCCAGCATTTT. It encodes CASSETAGASNQPQHF.

The rearrangement uses TRBV7-9 and TRBJ1-3; TRBD1 is a possible D gene (5 bases). The CDR3 contains 14 residues. Trimming took 5 bases from V and 3 from J, leaving 11 bases between them. The germline V gene has CDR1 SEHNR and CDR2 FQNEAQ (reference sequence). CDR3 loop: CASSPGQGGNTIYF. The CDR3 DNA reads TGTGCCAGCAGCCCAGGCCAGGGTGGAAACACCATATATTTT.

The chain links TRBV29-1 to TRBJ1-5; 8 bases are shared with TRBD1. CDR1 is SQVTM and CDR2 is ANQGSEA in the germline V gene. This CDR3 has 14 amino acids. The junction had 6 bases not matched to a gene; V was cut back by 6 bases and J by 2 bases. Here the CDR3 DNA reads TGCAGCGTGGCGGAGACAGGGGGCAATCAGCCCCAGCATTTT. Its translation: CSVAETGGNQPQHF.

This clone has a single count. CDR3 in amino acids: CAISGDRGHYEQYF. The CDR3 nucleotides read TGTGCCATCAGTGGGGACAGGGGTCACTACGAGCAGTACTTC. V is TRBV10-3 and J is TRBJ2-7; 10 bases are shared with TRBD1. Per germline, CDR1 ENHRY and CDR2 SYGVKD. With 4 bases clipped from V and 3 bases from J, the junction kept 3 bases outside the gene matches. CDR3 length: 14 residues.

The chain uses TRBV4-2 and TRBJ2-2, with 11 bases aligning to TRBD2. The ends lost 3 bases at V and 7 bases at J; junction bases unmatched: 7. The CDR3 runs 16 residues. Germline loops: CDR1 LGHNA, CDR2 YNFKEQ. The CDR3 region is CASSHLAGGVVGELFF. The CDR3 region has the DNA TGTGCCAGCAGCCACCTAGCGGGGGGCGTGGTCGGGGAGCTGTTTTTT.

This chain uses TRBV2 with TRBJ1-5; TRBD1 might be the D (5 bases). Germline CDR1 is SNHLY and CDR2 is FYNNEI. The CDR3 has 16 amino acids. V shed 3 bases and J shed 0 bases, with 12 bases lying between them. For the CDR3, the DNA is TGTGCCAGCAGTGACAGGGAAGCTTATAGCAATCAGCCCCAGCATTTT. Translated, it gives CASSDREAYSNQPQHF. Full variable domain (outside the CDR3, taken from reference TRBV2 and TRBJ1-5): EPEVTQTPSHQVTQMGQEVILRCVPISNHLYFYWYRQILGQKVEFLVSFYNNEISEKSEIFDDQFSVERPDGSNFTLKIRSTKLEDSAMYFCASSDREAYSNQPQHFGDGTRLSIL.

This clone was detected only a few times. The J gene is TRBJ1-1, the V gene TRBV19; 10 bases line up with TRBD1. The CDR3 is 17 residues long. CDR1 and CDR2 from the germline V gene are LNHDA and SQIVND (reference sequence). V lost 6 bases, J lost 4 bases, and 14 bases stayed unmatched. The CDR3 DNA reads TGTGCCAGTAGCCGGTCCCGGGACAGGGGAAGGGGCACTGAAGCTTTCTTT. Encoded protein: CASSRSRDRGRGTEAFF.

The genes are TRBV11-2 and TRBJ1-3, with no clear D. The CDR3 totals 15 residues. In germline, CDR1 is SGHAT, CDR2 FQNNGV. V was clipped by 5 bases and J by 2 bases, with 13 bases between them. In DNA form, the CDR3 reads TGTGCCAGCAGCAGCGTGAGGGCGGCTGGAAACACCATATATTTT. It specifies CASSSVRAAGNTIYF.

The chain links TRBV15 to TRBJ2-5; D remains ambiguous. The CDR3 length is 16 residues. V was trimmed by 0 bases and J by 7 bases, leaving 18 bases between them. CDR1 is LNHNV, CDR2 YYDKDF, per germline (reference sequence). The CDR3 is CATSRDRNRLGGTQYF. CDR3 in DNA: TGTGCCACCAGCAGAGATCGTAACCGGCTAGGTGGGACCCAGTACTTC. The entire variable domain, with the rest obtained from reference TRBV15 and TRBJ2-5, is as follows: DAMVIQNPRYQVTQFGKPVTLSCSQTLNHNVMYWYQQKSSQAPKLLFHYYDKDFNNEADTPDNFQSRRPNTSFCFLDIRSPGLGDTAMYLCATSRDRNRLGGTQYFGPGTRLLVL.

J is TRBJ2-7 and V is TRBV2; 8 nucleotides match TRBD2. The trim removed 6 bases at V and 2 bases at J, leaving 6 bases unmatched. Germline V gene sequence: CDR1 SNHLY, CDR2 FYNNEI. The length of the CDR3 is 14 residues. CDR3 sequence reads: CASSRTAGAYEQYF. The CDR3 DNA is TGTGCCAGCAGCCGGACAGCGGGAGCCTACGAGCAGTACTTC.

CDR3 loop: CASSLAGASGEKLFF. CDR3 coding DNA: TGTGCCAGCAGCTTAGCGGGGGCCTCGGGTGAAAAACTGTTTTTT. The rearrangement uses TRBV7-6 and TRBJ1-4; maybe TRBD1 (6 bases). Germline assignment: CDR1 SGHVS and CDR2 FNYEAQ. CDR3 length: 15 residues. The germline V and J ends were trimmed by 0 bases and 7 bases, with 12 bases remaining between them. Complete variable domain (other parts from reference TRBV7-6 and TRBJ1-4): GAGVSQSPRYKVTKRGQDVALRCDPISGHVSLYWYRQALGQGPEFLTYFNYEAQQDKSGLPNDRFSAERPEGSISTLTIQRTEQRDSAMYRCASSLAGASGEKLFFGSGTQLSVL.

V usage is TRBV5-1 and J usage is TRBJ2-5, with 9 bases fitting TRBD1. The CDR3 has 16 amino acids. Germline lookup yields CDR1 SGHRS and CDR2 YFSETQ. Unmatched junction bases numbered 12, after V lost 4 bases and J lost 5 bases. This CDR3 is CASSPSPGQGQETQYF. The CDR3 DNA sequence: TGCGCCAGCAGCCCATCTCCGGGACAGGGACAGGAGACCCAGTACTTC.

The genes are TRBV29-1 and TRBJ1-4; D is ambiguous. From germline, CDR1 is SQVTM and CDR2 ANQGSEA. This CDR3 is built from 13 residues. V lost 8 bases and J 0 bases, leaving 10 bases between the germline ends. The CDR3 DNA is TGCAGCCCCCCCCCTGCAACTAATGAAAAACTGTTTTTT. Protein: CSPPPATNEKLFF.

The table lists this clone with a count of one. V is TRBV5-8 and J is TRBJ1-1, with D maybe TRBD1 (6 bases). The CDR3 contains 15 residues. CDR1 and CDR2 (germline): SGHTS, YDEGEE. Trimming took off 4 bases at V and 0 bases at J, with 13 bases between the two ends. This CDR3 is CASSAKQGVNTEAFF. CDR3 nucleotides: TGTGCCAGCAGCGCAAAACAGGGAGTGAACACTGAAGCTTTCTTT.

The chain combines TRBV7-2 with TRBJ2-1, with D perhaps TRBD2 (6 bases). The CDR3 loop spans 16 amino acids. The V gene lost 1 base and the J gene lost 5 bases, with 15 bases spanning the gap. Per germline, CDR1 SGHTA and CDR2 FQGNSA. In nucleotides, the CDR3 is TGTGCCAGCAGCTTAGGCGGGGCGATGAAGAACAATGAGCAGTTCTTC. The encoded protein is CASSLGGAMKNNEQFF.

The V and J genes are TRBV5-6 and TRBJ2-7; weak D call: TRBD1 (6 bases). This CDR3 is 15 amino acids long. V was clipped by 3 bases and J by 3 bases, with 16 bases between them. Germline V gene lookup returns CDR1 SGHDT and CDR2 YYEEEE. This chain's CDR3 is CASSSSSGHHYEQYF. The CDR3 DNA reads TGTGCCAGCAGCTCGTCATCGGGACACCACTACGAGCAGTACTTC.

The rearrangement joins TRBV19 to TRBJ1-1; D unclear. CDR3 size: 13 residues. Trimming took 6 bases from V and 0 from J, leaving 8 bases between them. Germline CDR1 is LNHDA and CDR2 is SQIVND (reference sequence). CDR3 sequence reads: CASSTELNTEAFF. The CDR3 DNA sequence: TGTGCCAGTAGCACAGAATTGAACACTGAAGCTTTCTTT.

V gene TRBV30 combines with J gene TRBJ1-2; D perhaps matches TRBD1 (6 bases). V lost 4 bases and J 4 bases, leaving 19 bases between the germline ends. This CDR3 contains 15 residues. Germline V CDR1 and CDR2: GTSNPN, SVGIG (reference sequence). The CDR3 DNA is TGTGCCTGGACCCCGATCAACAGGGAACTCTATGGCTACACCTTC. Translation gives CAWTPINRELYGYTF.

The CDR3 region is CAISGGQSGYTF. CDR3 coding DNA: TGTGCCATCAGCGGGGGACAGAGTGGCTACACCTTC. This chain connects TRBV10-3 to TRBJ1-2, with 7 bases lining up with TRBD1. The CDR3 loop spans 12 amino acids. The V gene's germline CDR1 is ENHRY and CDR2 SYGVKD. Germline trimming cut 6 bases from V and 7 bases from J; bases unmatched to any gene: 5.

The V call is TRBV18, the J call TRBJ2-5; D perhaps matches TRBD2 (6 bases). CDR3 length equals 15 residues. From germline, CDR1 is KGHSH and CDR2 LQKENI. V lost 3 bases, J lost 5 bases, and 16 bases lay in between. The DNA for the CDR3 is TGTGCCAGCTCACCGGGGGATCGCGGGGCGGAGACCCAGTACTTC. It yields the protein CASSPGDRGAETQYF. The whole variable domain, filled in from reference TRBV18 and TRBJ2-5, reads NAGVMQNPRHLVRRRGQEARLRCSPMKGHSHVYWYRQLPEEGLKFMVYLQKENIIDESGMPKERFSAEFPKEGPSILRIQQVVRGDSAAYFCASSPGDRGAETQYFGPGTRLLVL.

The rearrangement joins TRBV6-6 to TRBJ2-1; 7 bases agree with TRBD1. This CDR3 comprises 13 residues. Germline CDR1 is MNHNY and CDR2 is SVGAGI (reference sequence). Trimming removed 8 bases from V and 3 bases from J; junction bases left unmatched: 4. CDR3 amino acids: CASFDRVYNEQFF. CDR3 nucleotide sequence: TGTGCCAGCTTCGACAGGGTCTACAATGAGCAGTTCTTC.

This clone was seen once. The chain couples TRBV7-2 to TRBJ1-2; weak D call: TRBD1 (6 bases). This CDR3 spans 16 amino acids. Between the trimmed V and J ends, which lost 2 bases and 3 bases, there was a span of 16 bases. CDR1 is SGHTA and CDR2 is FQGNSA in the germline V gene. As DNA, the CDR3 is TGTGCCAGCAGCTTAAGGGGACACAAGATAGACTATGGCTACACCTTC. It translates to CASSLRGHKIDYGYTF.

The CDR3: CATSDGTTTSTDTQYF. The CDR3 nucleotides are TGTGCCACCAGTGACGGGACAACAACTAGCACAGATACGCAGTATTTT. The chain joins TRBV24-1 to TRBJ2-3, with a weak D call TRBD1 (6 bases). Germline V lookup: CDR1 KGHDR, CDR2 SFDVKD. The CDR3 loop spans 16 amino acids. Trimming left V 4 bases short and J 0 bases short, with 13 bases between.